Detailed here is one T cell receptor (beta chain). What it recognizes is unknown. Repertoires were generated with immunoSEQ multiplex PCR, while TCRdb's copy carries only in-frame clones and drops some. The data hold a few hundred thousand clones, with around 85% observed a single time. These data belong to a study of cytomegalovirus exposure and HLA in healthy donors. Study conclusions and caveats: Both high specificity and high sensitivity reportedly marked the classifier's diagnosis of cytomegalovirus status. Subsequent analysis found a tendency for first-cohort TCR clusters to co-occur within the 90 to 150 validation repertoires. Some public TCRs appeared in many individuals, while most sequences were rare.

Donors were drawn from the approximately 130-subject validation cohort, separate from the approximately 680-subject first cohort. V lost 5 bases to trimming and J lost 8 bases, with 15 bases between them. The CDR3 runs 13 residues. The germline gives CDR1 MNHEY, CDR2 SVGAGI. The chain employs TRBV6-5 and TRBJ1-2; D may be TRBD1 (5 bases). The specimen was PBMCs. The TCR comes from a woman younger than 35 in good health and CMV-seronegative. For the CDR3, the DNA is TGTGCCAGCAGTCCCCGGATTAGGGGAGGCTACACCTTC. This translates into CASSPRIRGGYTF.